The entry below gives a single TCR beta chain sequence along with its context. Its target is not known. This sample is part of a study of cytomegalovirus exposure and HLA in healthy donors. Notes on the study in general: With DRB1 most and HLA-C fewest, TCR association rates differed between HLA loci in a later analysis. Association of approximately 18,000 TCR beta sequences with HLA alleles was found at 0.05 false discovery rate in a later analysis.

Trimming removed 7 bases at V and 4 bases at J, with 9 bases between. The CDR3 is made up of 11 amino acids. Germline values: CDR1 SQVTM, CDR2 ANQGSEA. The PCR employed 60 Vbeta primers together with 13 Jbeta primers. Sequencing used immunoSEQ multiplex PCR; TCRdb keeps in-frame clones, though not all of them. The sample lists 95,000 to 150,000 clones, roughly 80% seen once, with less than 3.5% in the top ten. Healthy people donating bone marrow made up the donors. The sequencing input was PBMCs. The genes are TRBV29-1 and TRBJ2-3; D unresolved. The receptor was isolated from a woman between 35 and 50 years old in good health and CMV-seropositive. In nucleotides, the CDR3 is TGCAGCGCGTCTACCGCAGATACGCAGTATTTT. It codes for CSASTADTQYF.